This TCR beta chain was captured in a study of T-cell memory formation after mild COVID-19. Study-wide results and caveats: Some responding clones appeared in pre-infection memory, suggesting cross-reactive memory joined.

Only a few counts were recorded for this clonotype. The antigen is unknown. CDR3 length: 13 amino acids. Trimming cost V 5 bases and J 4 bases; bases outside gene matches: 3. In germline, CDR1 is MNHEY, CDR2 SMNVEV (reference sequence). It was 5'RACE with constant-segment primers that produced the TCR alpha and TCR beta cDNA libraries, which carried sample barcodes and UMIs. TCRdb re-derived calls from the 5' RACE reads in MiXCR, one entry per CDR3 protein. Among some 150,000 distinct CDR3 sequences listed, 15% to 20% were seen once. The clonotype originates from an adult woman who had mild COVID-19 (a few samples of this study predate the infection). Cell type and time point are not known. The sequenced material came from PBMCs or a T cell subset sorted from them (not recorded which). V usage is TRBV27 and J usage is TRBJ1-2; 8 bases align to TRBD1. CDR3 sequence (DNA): TGTGCCAGCAGTAGACAGGGGATCTATGGCTACACCTTC. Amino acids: CASSRQGIYGYTF.